Following are 28 T cell receptor beta chains from one sample sequenced in a study of a mutant IDH1 vaccine in newly diagnosed glioma. Time point described: week 35, safety follow-up. Doses consisted of 300 ug of mutant IDH1 20-mer peptide each, paired with topical imiquimod. Generated by immunoSEQ multiplex PCR, the TCRdb table keeps only in-frame clones and is missing some. The sample consists of about 69,000 clones, more than 75% of them appearing once. These receptors' targets are unknown. Sequenced material: PBMCs, taken from a glioma patient whose treatment included an IDH1 peptide vaccine. The receptor set was obtained from a man aged 25 to 40 with glioma.

The genes are TRBV6-1 and TRBJ1-2; unclear D gene. There are 13 residues in the CDR3. Trimming took 5 bases from V and 6 from J, leaving 13 bases between them. Germline V gene lookup returns CDR1 MNHNS and CDR2 SASEGT. The CDR3 protein is CASSSNDWDGYTF. DNA of the CDR3: TGTGCCAGCAGTTCCAACGATTGGGATGGCTACACCTTC.

The rearrangement joins TRBV20-1 to TRBJ1-1; D perhaps matches TRBD1 (5 bases). V was pared by 5 bases and J by 8 bases, with 12 bases between. CDR1 is DFQATT, CDR2 SNEGSKA, per germline (reference sequence). The CDR3 length is 11 residues. The CDR3 is CSALGPGEAFF. Written as DNA, the CDR3 is TGCAGTGCTTTGGGACCGGGGGAAGCTTTCTTT.

V gene TRBV28 combines with J gene TRBJ2-7; the D is unclear. The germline CDR1 and CDR2 sequences are MDHEN and SYDVKM. The V end was cut by 6 bases, the J end by 0 bases, with 6 bases between. The CDR3 covers 12 residues. CDR3 nucleotide sequence: TGTGCCAGCAGCCCCTTCTCCTACGAGCAGTACTTC. This gives the protein CASSPFSYEQYF.

As DNA, the CDR3 is TGTGCCAGCAGTCCTAACTCCTACAATGAGCAGTTCTTC. The encoded protein is CASSPNSYNEQFF. V usage is TRBV27 and J usage is TRBJ2-1, with D hard to call. V was pared by 5 bases and J by 0 bases, with 5 bases between. CDR1 is MNHEY and CDR2 is SMNVEV in the germline V gene (reference sequence). This CDR3 region has 13 residues.

The chain couples TRBV9 to TRBJ2-4; 7 nucleotides line up with TRBD1. The germline V gene has CDR1 SGDLS and CDR2 YYNGEE. Losses at the gene ends were 0 bases for V and 1 base for J; bases not matched to a gene: 4. CDR3 size: 16 residues. CDR3 nucleotide sequence: TGTGCCAGCAGCGTAGAATCACAGGGGGCCAAAAACATTCAGTACTTC. This gives the protein CASSVESQGAKNIQYF.

The chain links TRBV28 to TRBJ1-1, with TRBD1 identical over 12 bases. The CDR3 totals 18 residues. Germline assignment: CDR1 MDHEN and CDR2 SYDVKM. V shed 1 base, J shed 1 base, and the junction held 7 bases outside the gene matches. The DNA for the CDR3 is TGTGCCAGCAGTTTATCCCCGGGACAGGGGGCCCGGAACACTGAAGCTTTCTTT. Residues: CASSLSPGQGARNTEAFF.

The J gene is TRBJ1-3, the V gene TRBV5-6; D unresolved. Trimming shortened V by 2 bases and J by 2 bases, and 2 bases separated the two germline ends. CDR3 size: 12 residues. Germline V gene sequence: CDR1 SGHDT, CDR2 YYEEEE. CDR3 loop: CASSFPGNTIYF. CDR3 DNA: TGTGCCAGCAGCTTCCCTGGAAACACCATATATTTT.

The J gene is TRBJ1-1, the V gene TRBV4-1; no clear D. Trimming took 1 base from V and 1 from J, leaving 16 bases between them. The CDR3 runs 17 residues. Germline V gene data show CDR1 as MGHRA and CDR2 as YSYEKL. The CDR3 loop reads CASSQGRVGLGNTEAFF. The CDR3 DNA is TGCGCCAGCAGCCAAGGACGGGTAGGTTTGGGGAACACTGAAGCTTTCTTT.

The V call is TRBV19, the J call TRBJ1-5; tentatively, D is TRBD1 (6 bases). Germline assignment: CDR1 LNHDA and CDR2 SQIVND (reference sequence). The CDR3 extends over 17 amino acids. Between the trimmed V and J ends, which lost 4 bases and 0 bases, there was a span of 16 bases. CDR3 protein: CASSTRDIFYSNQPQHF. The CDR3 DNA reads TGTGCCAGTAGTACCCGGGACATTTTTTATAGCAATCAGCCCCAGCATTTT.

V gene TRBV5-6 combines with J gene TRBJ1-4, with D possibly matching TRBD1 (5 bases). V lost 0 bases and J 10 bases, leaving 10 bases between the germline ends. CDR1 SGHDT and CDR2 YYEEEE come from the germline V gene. The length of the CDR3 is 13 residues. This CDR3 reads CASSLATAGKLFF. The DNA of the CDR3 is TGTGCCAGCAGCTTGGCGACAGCTGGAAAACTGTTTTTT. The full variable domain, in which reference TRBV5-6 and TRBJ1-4 provide the parts outside the CDR3, is DAGVTQSPTHLIKTRGQQVTLRCSPKSGHDTVSWYQQALGQGPQFIFQYYEEEERQRGNFPDRFSGHQFPNYSSELNVNALLLGDSALYLCASSLATAGKLFFGSGTQLSVL.

The chain is built from TRBV18 and TRBJ2-7; 12 nucleotides agree with TRBD2. The CDR3 runs 18 residues. Germline trimming cut 1 base from V and 0 bases from J; bases unmatched to any gene: 7. In germline, CDR1 is KGHSH, CDR2 LQKENI. This CDR3 reads CASSPLSLAGGSSYEQYF. As DNA, the CDR3 is TGTGCCAGCTCACCACTTTCACTAGCGGGAGGTAGCTCCTACGAGCAGTACTTC.

The J gene is TRBJ2-3, the V gene TRBV7-9; no clear D. The CDR3 is 14 residues long. The V gene's germline CDR1 is SEHNR and CDR2 FQNEAQ (reference sequence). The V and J ends lost 3 bases and 4 bases respectively, with 11 bases between them. CDR3 sequence reads: CASSLKWSADTQYF. The CDR3 coding sequence is TGTGCCAGCAGCTTGAAGTGGTCTGCAGATACGCAGTATTTT.

The chain is built from TRBV29-1 and TRBJ2-3; TRBD2 matches 7 bases. The CDR3 extends over 15 amino acids. Germline V gene sequence: CDR1 SQVTM, CDR2 ANQGSEA. V lost 4 bases and J lost 2; bases outside the gene matches: 9. The CDR3 nucleotides read TGCAGCGTTGGGGTCGTAGCGGGCTACACAGATACGCAGTATTTT. Its translation is CSVGVVAGYTDTQYF.

The rearrangement uses TRBV27 and TRBJ2-7, with TRBD2 identical over 7 bases. The ends lost 7 bases at V and 2 bases at J; junction bases unmatched: 14. Per the germline V gene, CDR1 is MNHEY and CDR2 is SMNVEV (reference sequence). The CDR3 length is 16 residues. Here the CDR3 reads CASTTEVAGDPYEQYF. In DNA, the CDR3 is TGTGCCAGCACCACGGAGGTCGCGGGAGACCCCTACGAGCAGTACTTC.

The V and J genes are TRBV4-1 and TRBJ2-1; a possible D gene is TRBD1 (5 bases). The CDR3 loop spans 13 amino acids. V lost 2 bases and J lost 7, with 9 bases in between. CDR1 is MGHRA, CDR2 YSYEKL, per germline. The CDR3 region has the DNA TGCGCCAGCAGCCAAACCAGGGTGAATGAGCAGTTCTTC. Translating gives CASSQTRVNEQFF.

The chain employs TRBV30 and TRBJ1-3; D gene ambiguous. CDR3 length: 15 residues. Germline CDR1 is GTSNPN and CDR2 is SVGIG (reference sequence). Trimming pared 0 bases from V and 7 bases from J, leaving 16 bases between. CDR3 in amino acids: CAWSVNWAGANTIYF. The DNA for the CDR3 is TGTGCCTGGAGTGTAAATTGGGCGGGAGCGAACACCATATATTTT.

The chain couples TRBV27 to TRBJ2-3; 8 positions match TRBD1. This CDR3 region has 16 residues. V trimming: 4 bases; J trimming: 0 bases; junction bases outside the gene matches: 6. The germline V gene has CDR1 MNHEY and CDR2 SMNVEV (reference sequence). CDR3 nucleotide sequence: TGTGCCAGCAGTTCGCTGACAGGGGCTAGCACAGATACGCAGTATTTT. The encoded protein is CASSSLTGASTDTQYF.

The chain links TRBV18 to TRBJ1-3; D is undetermined. Trimming stripped 2 bases from V and 0 bases from J, with 8 bases between. Germline V gives CDR1 KGHSH, CDR2 LQKENI. The CDR3 is 15 residues long. The DNA of the CDR3 is TGTGCCAGCTCACCAGACCGGGCCTCTGGAAACACCATATATTTT. Amino acid sequence: CASSPDRASGNTIYF.

This clone was seen a handful of times. The chain recombines TRBV2 with TRBJ1-5; D uncertain. The V gene's germline CDR1 is SNHLY and CDR2 FYNNEI. The CDR3 has 14 residues. V shed 3 bases and J shed 1 base, with 7 bases lying between them. DNA for the CDR3: TGTGCCAGCAGTGAGGCGCTAAGCAATCAGCCCCAGCATTTT. It translates to CASSEALSNQPQHF.

The chain employs TRBV4-2 and TRBJ2-7, with TRBD2 matching over 7 bases. Looked up from germline, CDR1 is LGHNA and CDR2 is YNFKEQ. This CDR3 has 15 residues. The J segment lost 3 bases and the V segment lost 1 base, leaving 6 bases of the junction unmatched. The CDR3 coding sequence is TGTGCCAGCAGCCAAGTCCCCGGGAGGAACTACGAGCAGTACTTC. Residues: CASSQVPGRNYEQYF.

V usage is TRBV27 and J usage is TRBJ2-7, with D possibly being TRBD1 (5 bases). The CDR3 extends over 14 amino acids. Between the trimmed V and J ends, which lost 4 bases and 2 bases, there was a span of 12 bases. Germline V gene sequence: CDR1 MNHEY, CDR2 SMNVEV (reference sequence). DNA of the CDR3: TGTGCCAGCAGTTCTTTGACAGTTCCCTACGAGCAGTACTTC. Residues: CASSSLTVPYEQYF.

This chain connects TRBV30 to TRBJ1-6; 7 nucleotides line up with TRBD1. CDR3 size: 14 residues. The germline V gene has CDR1 GTSNPN and CDR2 SVGIG (reference sequence). With V trimmed by 5 bases and J by 8 bases, 9 bases remained unmatched. The chain's CDR3 is CAWVAGQLYSPLHF. The CDR3 DNA sequence: TGTGCCTGGGTTGCGGGACAGTTGTATTCACCCCTCCACTTT.

The chain has TRBV7-8 and TRBJ2-7, with 9 nucleotides matching TRBD2. The V gene's germline CDR1 is SGHVS and CDR2 FQNEAQ. The CDR3 consists of 13 residues. J lost 3 bases, V lost 3 bases, and 0 bases had no gene match. For the CDR3, the DNA is TGTGCCAGCAGCTTGACTAGCGGCTACGAGCAGTACTTC. Translated, it gives CASSLTSGYEQYF.

In DNA, the CDR3 is TGTGCCATCAGTGAGTCGGCCAGGGACACCGGGGAGCTGTTTTTT. Protein sequence: CAISESARDTGELFF. The rearrangement uses TRBV10-3 and TRBJ2-2; a possible D gene is TRBD1 (5 bases). V gave up 0 bases and J gave up 3 bases, with 8 bases separating them. Germline loops: CDR1 ENHRY, CDR2 SYGVKD. The CDR3 loop spans 15 amino acids.

The V gene is TRBV19, the J gene TRBJ2-3; D unclear. This CDR3 has 16 residues. The V gene lost 5 bases and the J gene lost 0 bases, with 15 bases spanning the gap. Germline values: CDR1 LNHDA, CDR2 SQIVND (reference sequence). The CDR3 spells CASSPSALTSTDTQYF. In nucleotides, the CDR3 is TGTGCCAGTAGTCCATCAGCCTTGACTAGCACAGATACGCAGTATTTT.

The CDR3 DNA reads as TGCGCCAGCACACGGACTAGCGGGGGAGTGGACCAGTACTTC. Its translation is CASTRTSGGVDQYF. V usage is TRBV5-1 and J usage is TRBJ2-5, with 13 nucleotides matching TRBD2. Germline V CDR1 and CDR2: SGHRS, YFSETQ. The CDR3 length is 14 residues. V lost 6 bases, J lost 10 bases, and 9 bases stayed unmatched.

This clone was picked up one time. The chain links TRBV2 to TRBJ1-5, with D maybe TRBD1 (5 bases). The CDR3 totals 13 residues. V was cut by 6 bases and J by 16 bases, with 22 bases left in between. The germline V gene encodes CDR1 SNHLY and CDR2 FYNNEI. Here the CDR3 reads CASRLSRDGPNHF. DNA for the CDR3: TGTGCCAGCAGACTGAGCCGGGACGGGCCCAACCATTTT.

J is TRBJ2-2 and V is TRBV6-6, with no clear D. This CDR3 contains 14 residues. Germline CDR1 is MNHNY and CDR2 is SVGAGI (reference sequence). V was trimmed by 5 bases and J by 4 bases, leaving 11 bases between them. The DNA for the CDR3 is TGTGCCAGCAGTGCCGGCCGATCCACCGGGGAGCTGTTTTTT. This codes for CASSAGRSTGELFF.